This T cell receptor (beta chain) derives from a study of cytomegalovirus exposure and HLA in healthy donors. Concerning this clone itself: Its specificity is unknown.

The donors were members of the validation cohort, which comprised roughly 120 subjects and was separate from the first cohort of 730 or so subjects. CDR1 is SGHTA and CDR2 is FQGNSA in the germline V gene. The CDR3 runs 15 residues. After removal of 4 bases from V and 0 bases from J, the junction contained 6 bases not matched to a gene. The protocol was immunoSEQ multiplex PCR, while the TCRdb copy is restricted to in-frame clones and leaves out a portion. The table includes about 110,000 clones, about 90% detected once. Study findings and constraints: Testing in vitro showed a few CMV-associated chains specific for CMV antigens. According to the study, 150 to 200 TCR beta chains were cytomegalovirus-associated.

J is TRBJ2-7 and V is TRBV7-2, with TRBD1 matching over 7 bases. This clonotype was sampled from a woman aged 18-29 years in good health and CMV-seronegative. Sequencing was carried out using PBMCs. For the CDR3, the DNA is TGTGCCAGCAGCTGGAGACAGGGCCTCTCCTACGAGCAGTACTTC. It is translated as CASSWRQGLSYEQYF.